This TCR beta chain was sequenced in a study of response to subunit inactivated influenza vaccine. Whole-study results and caveats: Authors suggested that a seasonal influenza vaccination recruits few new T cells each time.

This CDR3 is built from 15 residues. Trimming shortened V by 5 bases and J by 4 bases, and 17 bases separated the two germline ends. On this clonotype itself: The target antigen is unknown.

A single record per CDR3 protein comes from TCRdb applying MiXCR to the RT-PCR reads. The table includes approximately 250,000 distinct CDR3 sequences, more than 9% detected once. This sequence joins TRBV12-3 or TRBV12-4 and TRBJ1-2, with D maybe TRBD1 (6 bases). The source is a middle-aged man who received an inactivated influenza vaccine. Material: non-naive T cells sorted from PBMCs, obtained roughly 15 days before vaccination. This CDR3 reads CASSPSTARGYGYTF. Written as DNA, the CDR3 is TGTGCCAGCAGTCCATCGACCGCCAGGGGCTATGGCTACACCTTC.